This entry features one TCR beta chain sequence. Its specificity is not known. The entry originates in a study of graft-versus-host responses after intestinal transplantation. Libraries were prepared by immunoSEQ multiplex PCR; TCRdb keeps only in-frame clonotypes and omits some of them. This table has over 85,000 clones, about 94% appearing once. The origin of this receptor is a human donor who was the organ donor for an intestinal transplant. The source material was unstimulated CD4+ T cells sorted from spleen or lymph node cells, sampled before transplant.

The DNA for the CDR3 is TGTGCCAGCATGGGGCAGGGTAGGCTGAACACTGAAGCTTTCTTT. It specifies CASMGQGRLNTEAFF. The chain links TRBV2 to TRBJ1-1; D may be TRBD1 (5 bases). Germline assignment: CDR1 SNHLY and CDR2 FYNNEI. Trimming took 7 bases from V and 0 from J, leaving 15 bases between them. CDR3 size: 15 residues. Using reference TRBV2 and TRBJ1-1 for the parts outside the CDR3, the full variable domain is EPEVTQTPSHQVTQMGQEVILRCVPISNHLYFYWYRQILGQKVEFLVSFYNNEISEKSEIFDDQFSVERPDGSNFTLKIRSTKLEDSAMYFCASMGQGRLNTEAFFGQGTRLTVV.